This T cell receptor (beta chain) was profiled in a study of CD8 T cells in Susac syndrome (dated by TCRdb to between 2018 and 2021). For context, the study as a whole: Repertoire sequencing was used to test whether CD8+ T cell activation and differentiation in Susac syndrome was antigen driven. Clonality of the CD8+ T cell repertoire was compared between roughly eleven healthy donors, around 14 Susac syndrome patients and 15 or so multiple sclerosis patients. What the study reported, not specific to this receptor: The study acknowledged that relatively few individuals were included in the TCR sequencing and HLA analysis.

Concerning this clonotype itself: The antigen this receptor binds is unknown. No much larger clone exists at a distance of one base, and base qualities are not known.

High-throughput TCR beta sequencing profiled peripheral blood CD8+ and CD4+ T cells from healthy donors, Susac syndrome patients and multiple sclerosis patients. The multiple sclerosis controls were treatment-naive patients who had stable or active relapsing-remitting disease and met the revised McDonald criteria. Bulk CD8+ and CD4+ T cells were purified by magnetic negative isolation, while CD8+ TEMRA cells were enriched using FACS. Blood was drawn into EDTA tubes, processed within 24 hours, and PBMCs were isolated by density gradient centrifugation. PBMCs intended for TCR sequencing were frozen in liquid nitrogen and were later thawed in a 37 degrees C water bath. A purity of at least 90% was achieved for sorted or isolated CD4+, CD8+ and CD8+ TEMRA cells. RNA was extracted with the RNeasy kit and roughly 0.45 to 1 ug was reverse transcribed using random hexamers. The immunoSEQ multiplex PCR assay, covering 54 Vbeta and 13 Jbeta segments, was used to amplify TCR beta CDR3 regions. PCR amplification bias was corrected by using a synthetic template baseline for primer optimization and computational correction. Concerning the study's data processing: Reads were assigned to V, D and J genes according to IMGT and analyzed in immunoSEQ Analyzer, with only productive sequences retained. Clonality was calculated as one minus the Shannon entropy normalized by log2 of the number of productive unique sequences. Public and private clones were assessed among the 100 most prevalent clones of each patient and control. Clones were defined as Susac-specific when absent from the healthy and MS cohorts, from approximately 1,100 published viral clones and from other ImmuneACCESS disease sequences. TCRdb reprocessing: public reads trimmed at Q25 with fastp, clones called with MiXCR, in-frame beta chains kept. Rows merge per CDR3 protein into single entries with the most common DNA and genes. These V and J calls originate from TCRdb's pipeline instead of the authors' own analysis. Recorded for this sample are about 280,000 distinct CDR3 sequences; about 88% of them occurred a single time. The top ten hold around 0.11% of the sample.

CDR1 and CDR2 are drawn from the germline V gene: SGHVS, FNYEAQ. V gives up 5 bases and J gives up 5 bases, and the segment between their germline ends measures 11 bases. The CDR3 starts with the cysteine, ends with the phenylalanine, and has 13 residues. Solely the CDR3 DNA is kept, with 39 bases framed from the first base. The sample taken for sequencing was CD8+ T cells from PBMCs. This clonotype was obtained from a human donor with multiple sclerosis. Recombination linked TRBV7-6 to TRBJ2-3; no confident D gene assignment can be made. The CDR3 region: CASSADWKDTQYF. The DNA sequence is given as TGTGCCAGCAGCGCCGATTGGAAAGATACGCAGTATTTT. The CDR3 plus the reference TRBV7-6 and TRBJ2-3 genes for the other parts give the full variable domain: GAGVSQSPRYKVTKRGQDVALRCDPISGHVSLYWYRQALGQGPEFLTYFNYEAQQDKSGLPNDRFSAERPEGSISTLTIQRTEQRDSAMYRCASSADWKDTQYFGPGTRLTVL.